These 10 T cell receptor beta chains share one sample of origin, sequenced in a study of shared clonotypes between healthy human individuals. The naive CD8 fraction comprised CD45RO-negative cells positively selected for CCR7 and excluded terminally differentiated effector memory CD45RA+ cells. The assay was immunoSEQ multiplex PCR, and TCRdb's table has in-frame clones only and misses some. The table lists around 2.1 million clones, 90% to 95% of them singletons. Sequenced: naive CD8+ T cells from PBMCs. The receptors here all came from a man in his late teens or twenties in good health. Some clones in this sample may be carry-over from other donors' samples.

The V and J genes are TRBV28 and TRBJ2-3, with D tentatively TRBD2 (6 bases). The CDR3 consists of 15 residues. V dropped 3 bases and J dropped 4 bases, with 14 bases sitting between them. Germline V gene data show CDR1 as MDHEN and CDR2 as SYDVKM. CDR3 DNA: TGTGCCAGCAGTTTCGCGCAAACGGGGGCAGATACGCAGTATTTT. Its protein product is CASSFAQTGADTQYF.

This chain links TRBV9 with TRBJ1-3; D remains ambiguous. The ends were cut back, 0 bases at V and 9 bases at J, with 7 bases in the middle. The CDR3 sequence is 12 residues long. The germline V gene has CDR1 SGDLS and CDR2 YYNGEE. The CDR3 spells CASSVATGTIYF. DNA of the CDR3: TGTGCCAGCAGCGTAGCTACGGGCACCATATATTTT. Complete variable domain (other parts from reference TRBV9 and TRBJ1-3): DSGVTQTPKHLITATGQRVTLRCSPRSGDLSVYWYQQSLDQGLQFLIQYYNGEERAKGNILERFSAQQFPDLHSELNLSSLELGDSALYFCASSVATGTIYFGEGSWLTVV.

V usage is TRBV14 and J usage is TRBJ2-7; 8 nucleotides align to TRBD1. With 5 bases clipped from V and 2 bases from J, the junction kept 11 bases outside the gene matches. Germline V lookup: CDR1 SGHDN, CDR2 FVKESK. The CDR3 length is 16 residues. The CDR3 is CASSGVNRGYTYEQYF. CDR3 bases: TGTGCCAGCAGCGGCGTAAACAGGGGGTACACCTACGAGCAGTACTTC.

The chain has TRBV6-1 and TRBJ1-5, with a possible D match to TRBD1 (5 bases). CDR3 size: 13 residues. V lost 5 bases and J lost 7, with 12 bases in between. Looked up from germline, CDR1 is MNHNS and CDR2 is SASEGT. The CDR3 DNA is TGTGCCAGCAGTTGGGGGACGAACCAGCCCCAGCATTTT. Translating it yields CASSWGTNQPQHF.

CDR3 nucleotides: TGTGCCAGCAGCTTAGGTGGTACAGGGGGCCTCAATGAGCAGTTCTTC. It translates to CASSLGGTGGLNEQFF. This sequence joins TRBV11-1 and TRBJ2-1; 9 bases are shared with TRBD1. This CDR3 has 16 amino acids. CDR1 is SGHAT and CDR2 is FQDESV in the germline V gene (reference sequence). The J segment lost 6 bases and the V segment lost 1 base, leaving 7 bases of the junction unmatched.

The rearrangement uses TRBV15 and TRBJ2-2; D unresolved. The CDR3 extends over 13 amino acids. The V gene lost 6 bases and the J gene lost 6 bases, with 11 bases spanning the gap. Germline V gene lookup returns CDR1 LNHNV and CDR2 YYDKDF (reference sequence). The CDR3 region has the DNA TGTGCCACCAGGGGGTTTGATGCCGGGGAGCTGTTTTTT. Its translation: CATRGFDAGELFF.

The V and J genes are TRBV5-4 and TRBJ1-5; D remains unclear. The CDR3 is made up of 15 amino acids. Deletions cut 4 bases from V and 0 bases from J, with 11 bases between. From germline, CDR1 is SGHNT and CDR2 YYREEE (reference sequence). The CDR3 sequence: CASSETPYSNQPQHF. In DNA form, the CDR3 reads TGTGCCAGCAGCGAGACACCCTATAGCAATCAGCCCCAGCATTTT.

This chain joins TRBV6-1 and TRBJ2-7; weak D call: TRBD1 (7 bases). The CDR3 is made up of 13 amino acids. Deletions cut 11 bases from V and 0 bases from J, with 14 bases between. Germline V gene sequence: CDR1 MNHNS, CDR2 SASEGT. CDR3 sequence (DNA): TGTGCCTACCGGCGGGACAGCTCCTACGAGCAGTACTTC. Its protein product is CAYRRDSSYEQYF.

This clone was counted once. The rearrangement uses TRBV7-6 and TRBJ2-7, with 7 bases lining up with TRBD1. Germline CDR1 is SGHVS and CDR2 is FNYEAQ. This CDR3 contains 14 residues. V lost 5 bases to trimming and J lost 2 bases; unmatched junction nucleotides: 6. The CDR3 here is CASSQGQRTYEQYF. In nucleotides, the CDR3 is TGTGCCAGCAGCCAGGGACAGCGAACCTACGAGCAGTACTTC.

About this clone itself: Other nucleotide sequences from this sample produce the same CDR3. This rearrangement joins TRBV11-3 to TRBJ2-1; 8 bases line up with TRBD1. J was trimmed by 4 bases and V by 5 bases; bases with no gene match: 7. CDR1 and CDR2 (germline): SGHNT, YENEEA. This CDR3 contains 15 residues. CDR3 sequence: CASSLSGQGYNEQFF. The CDR3, as DNA: TGTGCCAGCAGCCTCTCCGGACAGGGATACAATGAGCAGTTCTTC.